This TCR beta chain stems from a study of CD8 T cell repertoires and HIV-1 epitope variants. Background on the study: T cells were stimulated with Twenty-five Gag and Nef peptides separately.

This clone has a single count. Clones were sequenced by immunoSEQ multiplex PCR, and TCRdb holds only the in-frame ones, with some missing. In the table there are more than 85,000 clones, around 75% of which are singletons. V was pared by 4 bases and J by 3 bases, with 7 bases of the junction left unmatched. Germline-derived CDR1 and CDR2 are SGHTA and FQGNSA. The CDR3 has 15 amino acids. V usage is TRBV7-2 and J usage is TRBJ2-7; 9 bases are shared with TRBD1. This sequence originates from a male donor with HIV. The sample comprised uncultured baseline CD8+ T cells from peripheral blood mononuclear cells (PBMCs). In nucleotides, the CDR3 is TGTGCCAGCAGCTCGCCCGGGGACAGGGACTACGAGCAGTACTTC. This codes for CASSSPGDRDYEQYF.